This TCR beta chain is from a study of Ad26.COV2.S vaccination and SARS-CoV-2 variants. About the study: This donor came from the COV1001 trial of Ad26.COV2.S. Dosing was one shot or two shots 56 days apart. Regarding the study as a whole: Non-spike TCR breadth was similar in vaccine and placebo recipients.

As for this clone: No antigen is known for it.

Specified treatment: roughly 19 received Ad26.COV2.S at low or high dose, single or two shots; roughly five received placebo; per-sample allocation not given. Sampling occurred on day 63 after the first vaccine or placebo injection. Wuhan-strain spike was delivered by a replication-incompetent Ad26 vector. The CDR3 extends over 14 amino acids. Per the germline V gene, CDR1 is LGHDT and CDR2 is YNNKEL (reference sequence). Trimming cost V 0 bases and J 5 bases, with 10 bases left between them. Measured with immunoSEQ multiplex PCR; TCRdb has only the in-frame clones, and not every one. Among a few hundred thousand clones, roughly 90% were seen once, and the ten largest hold about 5%.

The J gene is TRBJ2-5, the V gene TRBV3-1 (or the pseudogene TRBV3-2), with D possibly called TRBD1 or TRBD2 (6 bases each). The sequence came from a person aged 18-60 years who received the Ad26.COV2.S COVID-19 vaccine or a placebo. The sample was peripheral blood, taken in a trial of Ad26.COV2.S vaccine versus placebo. CDR3: CASSQEGGGETQYF. The CDR3 DNA reads TGTGCCAGCAGCCAAGAAGGAGGGGGGGAGACCCAGTACTTC.